Each of the 13 T cell receptor beta chains below was sequenced from the same sample in a study of control samples from healthy donors and cancer patients. Repertoires were generated with immunoSEQ multiplex PCR, while TCRdb's copy carries only in-frame clones and drops some. Of 100,000 to 120,000 clones in the sample, 88% are singletons; the top ten hold less than 4%. Sequencing used PBMCs. The receptor set was obtained from a woman aged 60-75 years with lung cancer.

The chain recombines TRBV7-6 with TRBJ2-3; TRBD2 aligns across 8 bases. This CDR3 is built from 17 residues. Trimming removed 3 bases from V and 2 bases from J; junction bases left unmatched: 10. Germline V gives CDR1 SGHVS, CDR2 FNYEAQ. CDR3 protein: CASSFGERGTHTDTQYF. CDR3 DNA sequence: TGTGCCAGCAGCTTCGGGGAGCGGGGGACTCACACAGATACGCAGTATTTT. The whole variable domain, filled in from reference TRBV7-6 and TRBJ2-3, reads GAGVSQSPRYKVTKRGQDVALRCDPISGHVSLYWYRQALGQGPEFLTYFNYEAQQDKSGLPNDRFSAERPEGSISTLTIQRTEQRDSAMYRCASSFGERGTHTDTQYFGPGTRLTVL.

The chain links TRBV5-4 to TRBJ2-1, with 11 bases identical to TRBD2. Trimming removed 5 bases from V and 7 bases from J; junction bases left unmatched: 8. The CDR3 has 15 residues. CDR1 SGHNT and CDR2 YYREEE come from the germline V gene (reference sequence). In nucleotides, the CDR3 is TGTGCCAGCAGTACCCTAGCGGGGGGCCGGAATGAGCAGTTCTTC. Protein sequence: CASSTLAGGRNEQFF.

V is TRBV2 and J is TRBJ1-5, with 8 bases matching TRBD1. Germline lookup yields CDR1 SNHLY and CDR2 FYNNEI. The CDR3 contains 16 residues. V shed 3 bases and J 1 base; nucleotides not matched to a gene: 5. Written as DNA, the CDR3 is TGTGCCAGCAGTGAGTCAGGGGGCGCAAGCAATCAGCCCCAGCATTTT. Protein: CASSESGGASNQPQHF. Full variable domain (outside the CDR3, taken from reference TRBV2 and TRBJ1-5): EPEVTQTPSHQVTQMGQEVILRCVPISNHLYFYWYRQILGQKVEFLVSFYNNEISEKSEIFDDQFSVERPDGSNFTLKIRSTKLEDSAMYFCASSESGGASNQPQHFGDGTRLSIL.

This sequence joins TRBV7-8 and TRBJ2-1, with 9 bases aligning to TRBD2. The CDR3 contains 16 residues. V was pared by 5 bases and J by 7 bases, with 12 bases of the junction left unmatched. CDR1 and CDR2 from the germline V gene are SGHVS and FQNEAQ. CDR3 in DNA: TGTGCCAGCAGCAGGGGGGGTAGCGGGAGACGGAATGAGCAGTTCTTC. Translated, it gives CASSRGGSGRRNEQFF.

The V gene is TRBV6-6, the J gene TRBJ2-2, with 8 bases identical to TRBD1. V gave up 5 bases and J gave up 5 bases; unmatched junction bases: 7. CDR1 and CDR2 from the germline V gene are MNHNY and SVGAGI (reference sequence). This CDR3 is 15 amino acids long. CDR3 nucleotides: TGTGCCAGCAGTAACGTCCGGGACAGGACCGGGGAGCTGTTTTTT. It encodes CASSNVRDRTGELFF.

The chain joins TRBV24-1 to TRBJ2-2; 10 bases are shared with TRBD1. V was pared by 7 bases and J by 6 bases, with 4 bases of the junction left unmatched. Germline CDR1 is KGHDR and CDR2 is SFDVKD. The CDR3 has 14 residues. CDR3 sequence: CATRGQGVSGELFF. The CDR3 DNA reads as TGTGCCACCAGAGGACAGGGGGTCTCCGGGGAGCTGTTTTTT.

The chain combines TRBV19 with TRBJ2-2, with D uncertain. Deletions cut 7 bases from V and 4 bases from J, with 4 bases between. Germline CDR1 LNHDA, CDR2 SQIVND (reference sequence). This CDR3 has 11 amino acids. The CDR3 DNA reads as TGTGCCAGTACCACCACCGGGGAGCTGTTTTTT. Protein: CASTTTGELFF.

V and J are TRBV3-1 (or the pseudogene TRBV3-2) and TRBJ2-7, with D hard to call. Germline assignment: CDR1 LGHDT and CDR2 YNNKEL (reference sequence). The CDR3 totals 14 residues. The germline V and J ends were trimmed by 1 base and 6 bases, with 13 bases remaining between them. Written as DNA, the CDR3 is TGTGCCAGCAGCCAAGGGGTAGCCTGGAGCGAGCAGTACTTC. Its translation: CASSQGVAWSEQYF.

The V call is TRBV18, the J call TRBJ1-3, with TRBD1 as a possible D gene (6 bases). The CDR3 spans 17 residues. CDR1 KGHSH and CDR2 LQKENI come from the germline V gene. Trimming stripped 4 bases from V and 4 bases from J, with 20 bases between. CDR3 sequence (DNA): TGTGCCAGCTCACAATTTGGAGGGGGGAAAATCGGAAACACCATATATTTT. It codes for CASSQFGGGKIGNTIYF.

Points on this clone: The sample holds other DNA sequences that translate to the same CDR3. The rearrangement uses TRBV29-1 and TRBJ1-4; TRBD1 aligns across 9 bases. The CDR3 loop spans 13 amino acids. CDR1 SQVTM and CDR2 ANQGSEA come from the germline V gene. Losses at the gene ends were 5 bases for V and 5 bases for J; bases not matched to a gene: 3. The CDR3 coding sequence is TGCAGCGTTAGGGGACAGGGCAATGAAAAACTGTTTTTT. Amino acids: CSVRGQGNEKLFF.

For this clone: The same CDR3 can be traced to other DNA sequences in this sample. V and J are TRBV18 and TRBJ1-1; D gene unclear. Germline V gene lookup returns CDR1 KGHSH and CDR2 LQKENI. V gave up 3 bases and J gave up 2 bases, with 7 bases separating them. The CDR3 loop spans 13 amino acids. The CDR3: CASSPPGNTEAFF. CDR3 nucleotide sequence: TGTGCCAGCTCACCCCCGGGAAACACTGAAGCTTTCTTT.

The CDR3 spells CASSYQQGYEQFF. The CDR3 nucleotides are TGTGCCAGCAGTTATCAGCAGGGTTATGAGCAGTTCTTC. This chain links TRBV6-6 with TRBJ2-1, with a weak D call TRBD1 (5 bases). The CDR3 sequence is 13 residues long. The V end was cut by 3 bases, the J end by 8 bases, with 11 bases between. Germline V gene data show CDR1 as MNHNY and CDR2 as SVGAGI (reference sequence).

The chain joins TRBV7-2 to TRBJ2-1; perhaps D is TRBD1 or TRBD2 (6 bases each). CDR3 size: 14 residues. CDR1 and CDR2 from the germline V gene are SGHTA and FQGNSA. Trimming cost V 5 bases and J 7 bases, with 15 bases left between them. As DNA, the CDR3 is TGTGCCAGCAGCCCCGCCCCGGGGGCAAATGAGCAGTTCTTC. It specifies CASSPAPGANEQFF. The entire variable domain, with the rest obtained from reference TRBV7-2 and TRBJ2-1, is as follows: GAGVSQSPSNKVTEKGKDVELRCDPISGHTALYWYRQSLGQGLEFLIYFQGNSAPDKSGLPSDRFSAERTGGSVSTLTIQRTQQEDSAVYLCASSPAPGANEQFFGPGTRLTVL.